One T cell receptor beta chain is described in this entry. The antigen remains undetermined. The sample is drawn from a study of T cell responses to AZD1222 COVID-19 vaccine. The study's findings and limits: Spike regions recognized by vaccine-associated CD4 TCRs spanned the protein, led by 160-218 and 743-854. White British people made up most donors, females outnumbered males, and clonal diversity was possibly underestimated. A reported finding is that nearly half of spike-specific TCRs target unmutated variant regions. Without day 14 samples, only post-peak T cell repertoires were studied.

The CDR3 is 18 amino acids. Germline values: CDR1 LNHDA, CDR2 SQIVND (reference sequence). Trimming removed 4 bases at V and 1 base at J, with 20 bases between. The repertoire was sequenced with immunoSEQ multiplex PCR; TCRdb's copy has only in-frame clones and lacks some. The sample has some 130,000 clones, approximately 85% seen once; the top ten hold approximately 18%. Sequenced here: peripheral blood, sampled on day 0 of MenACWY control vaccination. The chain couples TRBV19 to TRBJ1-5, with D perhaps matching TRBD1 (5 bases). This TCR was sampled from an adult in good health. The CDR3 region is CASSRRADQWGSNQPQHF. CDR3 DNA sequence: TGTGCCAGTAGTAGGCGGGCCGATCAATGGGGGAGCAATCAGCCCCAGCATTTT.